These 20 T cell receptor beta chains came from one sample sequenced in a study of shared clonotypes between healthy human individuals. CD45RO-negative CD8 cells positively selected for CCR7 made up the naive population, which excluded terminally differentiated effector memory CD45RA+ cells. Using immunoSEQ multiplex PCR, the repertoire was profiled, and TCRdb retains in-frame clones only, with some absent. This sample has about 2 million clones, with about 95% found just once. Sequencing input: naive CD8+ T cells sorted from blood. The source is a man younger than 30 in good health.

This clone was recorded a few times. Additional DNA sequences in this sample encode the identical CDR3. J is TRBJ2-2 and V is TRBV19; D remains ambiguous. The CDR3 extends over 12 amino acids. CDR1 and CDR2 from the germline V gene are LNHDA and SQIVND (reference sequence). Trimming took 3 bases from V and 6 from J, leaving 5 bases between them. CDR3 in amino acids: CASSMLAGELFF. CDR3 DNA sequence: TGTGCCAGTAGTATGTTAGCCGGGGAGCTGTTTTTT.

The chain carries TRBV27 and TRBJ2-7, with D tentatively TRBD1 or TRBD2 (5 bases each). This CDR3 contains 12 residues. V dropped 11 bases and J dropped 0 bases, with 11 bases sitting between them. Germline V gives CDR1 MNHEY, CDR2 SMNVEV (reference sequence). For the CDR3, the DNA is TGTGCCGCGCCGGGGCCCTCCTACGAGCAGTACTTC. Its translation is CAAPGPSYEQYF.

The J gene is TRBJ1-2, the V gene TRBV29-1; the match to TRBD1 covers 7 bases. The CDR3 totals 15 residues. Germline CDR1 reads SQVTM; CDR2 reads ANQGSEA. The ends lost 1 base at V and 1 base at J; junction bases unmatched: 6. CDR3 loop: CSVEVGTEDNYGYTF. DNA of the CDR3: TGCAGCGTTGAAGTAGGGACAGAAGATAACTATGGCTACACCTTC.

The rearrangement uses TRBV27 and TRBJ1-2, with TRBD1 matching 9 bases. V lost 3 bases, J lost 4 bases, and 12 bases stayed unmatched. CDR3 length: 17 residues. Germline V gene data show CDR1 as MNHEY and CDR2 as SMNVEV (reference sequence). The CDR3 sequence: CASSFTTPQGAIYGYTF. The CDR3 DNA reads TGTGCCAGCAGTTTTACTACCCCACAGGGGGCGATCTATGGCTACACCTTC.

This sequence joins TRBV13 and TRBJ2-1; 8 bases map to TRBD1. This CDR3 comprises 15 residues. CDR1 and CDR2 (germline): PRHDT, FYEKMQ (reference sequence). V trimming: 4 bases; J trimming: 3 bases; junction bases outside the gene matches: 5. The CDR3 coding sequence is TGTGCCAGCAGCTCCGGACAGGGACACTACAATGAGCAGTTCTTC. Translation: CASSSGQGHYNEQFF.

This rearrangement joins TRBV11-2 to TRBJ2-7; TRBD1 is a possible D gene (5 bases). Germline V lookup: CDR1 SGHAT, CDR2 FQNNGV. CDR3 size: 13 residues. Trimming took off 3 bases at V and 4 bases at J, with 10 bases between the two ends. The CDR3: CASSFVSGYEQYF. DNA of the CDR3: TGTGCCAGCAGCTTTGTTTCAGGGTACGAGCAGTACTTC. Combining the CDR3 with reference TRBV11-2 and TRBJ2-7 gives the whole variable domain EAGVAQSPRYKIIEKRQSVAFWCNPISGHATLYWYQQILGQGPKLLIQFQNNGVVDDSQLPKDRFSAERLKGVDSTLKIQPAKLEDSAVYLCASSFVSGYEQYFGPGTRLTVT.

This clone was observed a single time. The sample carries other DNA sequences with the same CDR3. This rearrangement joins TRBV30 to TRBJ1-4, with D uncertain. Germline-derived CDR1 and CDR2 are GTSNPN and SVGIG (reference sequence). Trimming stripped 0 bases from V and 0 bases from J, with 5 bases between. The CDR3 has 14 amino acids. CDR3 in DNA: TGTGCCTGGAGTGTGGTTTCAACTAATGAAAAACTGTTTTTT. Its translation is CAWSVVSTNEKLFF.

V gene TRBV28 combines with J gene TRBJ2-2, with D possibly matching TRBD2 (5 bases). The CDR3 runs to 11 residues. Germline CDR1 and CDR2: MDHEN and SYDVKM. The V and J ends lost 8 bases and 7 bases respectively, with 8 bases between them. In DNA, the CDR3 is TGTGCCAGCCAAGGGAGCGGGGAGCTGTTTTTT. This sequence encodes CASQGSGELFF.

This rearrangement joins TRBV10-3 to TRBJ2-7; 9 bases are shared with TRBD1. The CDR3 is made up of 15 amino acids. J gave up 6 bases and V 0 bases, and 6 bases lay outside the gene matches. Germline V lookup: CDR1 ENHRY, CDR2 SYGVKD. Here the CDR3 DNA reads TGTGCCATCAGTGAGTCCGGGACAGGGTTAGCCGAGCAGTACTTC. Translation: CAISESGTGLAEQYF.

J is TRBJ1-5 and V is TRBV28; D call uncertain. The V end lost 6 bases, the J end lost 5 bases, and 14 bases lay between the germline ends. Per the germline V gene, CDR1 is MDHEN and CDR2 is SYDVKM. This CDR3 is 14 amino acids long. Here the CDR3 reads CASRVGRPDQPQHF. CDR3 in DNA: TGTGCCAGCAGGGTTGGCAGGCCGGATCAGCCCCAGCATTTT. The entire variable domain, with the rest obtained from reference TRBV28 and TRBJ1-5, is as follows: DVKVTQSSRYLVKRTGEKVFLECVQDMDHENMFWYRQDPGLGLRLIYFSYDVKMKEKGDIPEGYSVSREKKERFSLILESASTNQTSMYLCASRVGRPDQPQHFGDGTRLSIL.

This chain joins TRBV5-4 and TRBJ2-5; tentatively, D is TRBD1 or TRBD2 (6 bases each). This CDR3 is 14 amino acids long. Deletions cut 2 bases from V and 6 bases from J, with 14 bases between. The germline CDR1 and CDR2 sequences are SGHNT and YYREEE (reference sequence). The CDR3 sequence is CASSLGGIEQTQYF. CDR3 in DNA: TGTGCCAGCAGCTTAGGGGGGATTGAACAGACCCAGTACTTC.

This chain uses TRBV2 with TRBJ2-7, with 12 bases fitting TRBD2. The CDR3 has 15 residues. Germline V gene data show CDR1 as SNHLY and CDR2 as FYNNEI. V shed 4 bases and J 5 bases; nucleotides not matched to a gene: 6. The CDR3 sequence: CASSGLAGGPDEQYF. In DNA form, the CDR3 reads TGTGCCAGCAGTGGTCTAGCGGGAGGGCCTGACGAGCAGTACTTC.

This clone appeared once. The chain combines TRBV5-6 with TRBJ2-7; the D is unclear. Germline assignment: CDR1 SGHDT and CDR2 YYEEEE. The CDR3 sequence is 15 residues long. The germline V and J ends were trimmed by 0 bases and 7 bases, with 17 bases remaining between them. The CDR3 here is CASSLGPAIVGEQYF. The CDR3 DNA is TGTGCCAGCAGCTTGGGTCCAGCTATTGTGGGTGAGCAGTACTTC.

With respect to this clone: Other DNA sequences in this sample translate to the same CDR3. The V call is TRBV9, the J call TRBJ1-4; a weak D match, TRBD1 (5 bases). The CDR3 spans 15 residues. The V end was cut by 5 bases, the J end by 0 bases, with 11 bases between. Germline V CDR1 and CDR2: SGDLS, YYNGEE. CDR3 protein: CASSLGGSTNEKLFF. In DNA, the CDR3 is TGTGCCAGCAGTCTGGGGGGTTCAACTAATGAAAAACTGTTTTTT.

The chain recombines TRBV9 with TRBJ2-7; the D gene is possibly TRBD2 (6 bases). The CDR3 sequence is 15 residues long. The V gene lost 0 bases and the J gene lost 2 bases, with 12 bases spanning the gap. Germline CDR1 reads SGDLS; CDR2 reads YYNGEE. This chain's CDR3 is CASSVGASETYEQYF. The DNA of the CDR3 is TGTGCCAGCAGCGTAGGTGCTAGCGAAACCTACGAGCAGTACTTC.

In DNA, the CDR3 is TGTGCCAGCAGCCACAAGGATACCTACGAGCAGTACTTC. This translates into CASSHKDTYEQYF. V is TRBV7-9 and J is TRBJ2-7; D ambiguous. The CDR3 contains 13 residues. Trimming pared 5 bases from V and 2 bases from J, leaving 10 bases between. Germline V gene sequence: CDR1 SEHNR, CDR2 FQNEAQ (reference sequence).

The chain carries TRBV7-9 and TRBJ2-7; D may be TRBD1 or TRBD2 (5 bases each). From germline, CDR1 is SEHNR and CDR2 FQNEAQ (reference sequence). This CDR3 is built from 14 residues. V was shortened by 2 bases and J by 5 bases, with 13 bases between the two germline ends. CDR3 sequence (DNA): TGTGCCAGCAGCTTATCAGGGAGCCTCGACGAGCAGTACTTC. This codes for CASSLSGSLDEQYF.

This chain links TRBV5-6 with TRBJ2-7; a weak D match, TRBD2 (6 bases). Germline CDR1 is SGHDT and CDR2 is YYEEEE. The CDR3 is made up of 12 amino acids. V was pared by 3 bases and J by 5 bases, with 9 bases between. For the CDR3, the DNA is TGTGCCAGCAGCTGGGGGGACGACGAGCAGTACTTC. This translates into CASSWGDDEQYF.

CDR3 region: CASSHIAGHEVLGYYGYTF. The CDR3 DNA follows: TGCGCCAGCAGTCACATAGCGGGACACGAGGTTTTAGGATACTATGGCTACACCTTC. The chain combines TRBV23-1 with TRBJ1-2; D perhaps matches TRBD1 (6 bases). TRBV23-1 is labeled an ORF, and its function is uncertain. The CDR3 totals 19 residues. Trimming stripped 3 bases from V and 3 bases from J, with 26 bases between.

The chain combines TRBV5-4 with TRBJ2-7; D perhaps matches TRBD2 (7 bases). Deletions cut 2 bases from V and 2 bases from J, with 14 bases between. Germline V gene data show CDR1 as SGHNT and CDR2 as YYREEE (reference sequence). The CDR3 runs to 15 residues. This CDR3 reads CASSFGGPLTYEQYF. DNA for the CDR3: TGTGCCAGCAGCTTCGGGGGGCCGCTTACCTACGAGCAGTACTTC.